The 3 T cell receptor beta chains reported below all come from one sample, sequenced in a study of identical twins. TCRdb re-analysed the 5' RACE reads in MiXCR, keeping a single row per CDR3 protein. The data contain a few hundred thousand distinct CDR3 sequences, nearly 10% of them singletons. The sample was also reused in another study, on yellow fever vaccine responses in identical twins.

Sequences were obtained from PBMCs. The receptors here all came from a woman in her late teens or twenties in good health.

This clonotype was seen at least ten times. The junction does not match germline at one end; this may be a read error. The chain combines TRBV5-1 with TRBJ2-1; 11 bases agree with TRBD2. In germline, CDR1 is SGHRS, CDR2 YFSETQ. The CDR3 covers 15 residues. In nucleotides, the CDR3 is TGTGCCAGTAGCCTCGGGACTAGCGGCTACAATGAGCAGTTCTTC. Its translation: CASSLGTSGYNEQFF.

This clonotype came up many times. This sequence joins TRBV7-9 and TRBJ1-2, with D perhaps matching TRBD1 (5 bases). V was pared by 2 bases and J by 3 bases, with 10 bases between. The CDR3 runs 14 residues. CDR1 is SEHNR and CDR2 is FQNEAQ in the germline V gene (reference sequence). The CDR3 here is CASSLKGEDYGYTF. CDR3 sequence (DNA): TGTGCCAGCAGCTTAAAAGGGGAGGACTATGGCTACACCTTC. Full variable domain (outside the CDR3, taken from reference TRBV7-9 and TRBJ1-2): DTGVSQNPRHKITKRGQNVTFRCDPISEHNRLYWYRQTLGQGPEFLTYFQNEAQLEKSRLLSDRFSAERPKGSFSTLEIQRTEQGDSAMYLCASSLKGEDYGYTFGSGTRLTVV.

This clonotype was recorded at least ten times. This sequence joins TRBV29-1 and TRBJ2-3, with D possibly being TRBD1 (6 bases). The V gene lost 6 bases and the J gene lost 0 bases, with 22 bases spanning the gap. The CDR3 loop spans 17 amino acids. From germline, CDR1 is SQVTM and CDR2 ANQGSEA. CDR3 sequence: CSVDRTKTSVSTDTQYF. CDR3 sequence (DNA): TGCAGCGTGGACAGAACGAAGACCAGCGTAAGCACAGATACGCAGTATTTT.